Below are 23 T cell receptor beta chains sequenced from a single sample in a study of control samples from healthy donors and cancer patients. Libraries were prepared by immunoSEQ multiplex PCR; TCRdb keeps only in-frame clonotypes and omits some of them. The sample has under 140,000 clones, approximately 87% seen once; the top ten hold around 4%. Source material: PBMCs. The receptors shown here come from a woman aged 60-75 years with lung cancer.

The V gene is TRBV6-2 or TRBV6-3, the J gene TRBJ1-2; unclear D gene. The CDR3 consists of 13 residues. Per the germline V gene, CDR1 is MNHEY and CDR2 is SVGEGT. Trimming shortened V by 4 bases and J by 2 bases, and 8 bases separated the two germline ends. The CDR3 sequence is CASSFGMNYGYTF. The CDR3 DNA follows: TGTGCCAGCAGTTTCGGGATGAACTATGGCTACACCTTC.

Only one count was recorded for this clone. Different DNA sequences within this sample yield the same CDR3. This sequence joins TRBV6-5 and TRBJ1-1, with D perhaps TRBD1 (5 bases). The germline V gene has CDR1 MNHEY and CDR2 SVGAGI. There are 14 residues in the CDR3. V lost 5 bases and J 7 bases, leaving 17 bases between the germline ends. The CDR3: CASSPGLQLDEAFF. CDR3 nucleotide sequence: TGTGCCAGCAGTCCGGGACTTCAACTAGATGAAGCTTTCTTT.

This clone occurred a few times. J is TRBJ2-2 and V is TRBV19; 7 bases match TRBD2. The germline gives CDR1 LNHDA, CDR2 SQIVND (reference sequence). J gave up 1 base and V 4 bases, and 3 bases lay outside the gene matches. The CDR3 is made up of 15 amino acids. The chain's CDR3 is CASSTGLGNTGELFF. DNA of the CDR3: TGTGCCAGTAGTACAGGACTAGGGAACACCGGGGAGCTGTTTTTT.

The chain uses TRBV18 and TRBJ2-5; the D is unclear. The V end lost 1 base, the J end lost 4 bases, and 4 bases lay between the germline ends. Germline CDR1 is KGHSH and CDR2 is LQKENI. The CDR3 runs to 12 residues. The CDR3 loop is CASSPRGETQYF. In DNA form, the CDR3 reads TGTGCCAGCTCACCACGCGGAGAGACCCAGTACTTC. Supplemented by reference TRBV18 and TRBJ2-5, the full variable domain reads NAGVMQNPRHLVRRRGQEARLRCSPMKGHSHVYWYRQLPEEGLKFMVYLQKENIIDESGMPKERFSAEFPKEGPSILRIQQVVRGDSAAYFCASSPRGETQYFGPGTRLLVL.

The chain has TRBV5-6 and TRBJ1-1, with 7 bases aligning to TRBD1. CDR3 length: 15 amino acids. The germline V gene encodes CDR1 SGHDT and CDR2 YYEEEE. The J segment lost 0 bases and the V segment lost 3 bases, leaving 5 bases of the junction unmatched. CDR3 in amino acids: CASSSPGQLNTEAFF. The CDR3 nucleotides read TGTGCCAGCAGCTCACCGGGACAGCTGAACACTGAAGCTTTCTTT.

The rearrangement links TRBV4-2 to TRBJ1-5, with unresolved D. Germline loops: CDR1 LGHNA, CDR2 YNFKEQ. The CDR3 has 14 residues. Trimming took off 4 bases at V and 0 bases at J, with 7 bases between the two ends. The CDR3 coding sequence is TGTGCCAGCAGCCCCTTCCTTAGCAATCAGCCCCAGCATTTT. This encodes CASSPFLSNQPQHF.

The chain joins TRBV27 to TRBJ1-6, with D perhaps matching TRBD1 (6 bases). V was cut by 2 bases and J by 3 bases, with 23 bases left in between. Germline V gives CDR1 MNHEY, CDR2 SMNVEV (reference sequence). The CDR3 has 20 residues. The CDR3 DNA reads TGTGCCAGCAGTTTAGAAAGGCCCTTACAGGGTGGAGTCTATAATTCACCCCTCCACTTT. It codes for CASSLERPLQGGVYNSPLHF.

This sequence joins TRBV12-3 or TRBV12-4 and TRBJ1-1; D gene uncertain. This CDR3 is built from 11 residues. V gave up 6 bases and J gave up 5 bases, with 7 bases separating them. Here the CDR3 reads CASSGETEAFF. The CDR3 nucleotides read TGTGCCAGCAGCGGGGAGACTGAAGCTTTCTTT.

The chain has TRBV6-2 or TRBV6-3 and TRBJ2-3; 8 bases align to TRBD1. CDR1 MNHEY and CDR2 SVGEGT come from the germline V gene. The CDR3 sequence is 12 residues long. J gave up 10 bases and V 6 bases, and 6 bases lay outside the gene matches. As DNA, the CDR3 is TGTGCCAGCAGCCCAAGACAGGGGCCGCAGTATTTT. This gives the protein CASSPRQGPQYF.

This chain links TRBV19 with TRBJ1-1, with 7 bases fitting TRBD1. V was pared by 4 bases and J by 4 bases, with 3 bases of the junction left unmatched. Germline assignment: CDR1 LNHDA and CDR2 SQIVND (reference sequence). The CDR3 contains 13 residues. CDR3 protein: CASSTQGGTEAFF. CDR3 coding DNA: TGTGCCAGTAGTACCCAGGGGGGCACTGAAGCTTTCTTT.

This chain connects TRBV5-1 to TRBJ1-6; 7 bases fit TRBD1. The CDR3 spans 16 residues. The junction had 6 bases not matched to a gene; V was cut back by 0 bases and J by 6 bases. Germline V gene data show CDR1 as SGHRS and CDR2 as YFSETQ. CDR3 coding DNA: TGCGCCAGCAGCTTGGGAGGGACAGACTCTAATTCACCCCTCCACTTT. Translation gives CASSLGGTDSNSPLHF.

CDR3 region: CASSPEEGPNYGYTF. The CDR3 nucleotides are TGTGCCAGCAGCCCTGAGGAGGGACCTAACTATGGCTACACCTTC. V is TRBV3-1 (or the pseudogene TRBV3-2) and J is TRBJ1-2, with D maybe TRBD1 (5 bases). The CDR3 extends over 15 amino acids. V lost 4 bases to trimming and J lost 0 bases, with 12 bases between them. The germline gives CDR1 LGHDT, CDR2 YNNKEL (reference sequence).

The CDR3 DNA reads TGTGCCAGCAGAGCACCGCTGAACACTGAAGCTTTCTTT. This gives the protein CASRAPLNTEAFF. V usage is TRBV16 and J usage is TRBJ1-1; D uncertain. The CDR3 sequence is 13 residues long. CDR1 KGHSY and CDR2 FQNENV come from the germline V gene. The germline V and J ends were trimmed by 6 bases and 0 bases, with 8 bases remaining between them. Full variable domain (missing parts from reference TRBV16 and TRBJ1-1): GEEVAQTPKHLVRGEGQKAKLYCAPIKGHSYVFWYQQVLKNEFKFLISFQNENVFDETGMPKERFSAKCLPNSPCSLEIQATKLEDSAVYFCASRAPLNTEAFFGQGTRLTVV.

This clone was seen once. V usage is TRBV7-8 and J usage is TRBJ2-3, with 9 bases fitting TRBD2. This CDR3 is 18 amino acids long. The J segment lost 3 bases and the V segment lost 2 bases, leaving 12 bases of the junction unmatched. Germline CDR1 is SGHVS and CDR2 is FQNEAQ. The CDR3 DNA follows: TGTGCCAGCAGCTTACAGGCTGCGGGGGGGGGTCGAACAGATACGCAGTATTTT. Amino acids: CASSLQAAGGGRTDTQYF.

The chain couples TRBV9 to TRBJ1-2; 9 bases are shared with TRBD1. The germline CDR1 and CDR2 sequences are SGDLS and YYNGEE. This CDR3 spans 13 amino acids. V was clipped by 0 bases and J by 7 bases; unmatched bases: 1. CDR3 in DNA: TGTGCCAGCAGCGTAGGGGACAGGGCTGGCTACACCTTC. Its translation is CASSVGDRAGYTF.

The chain employs TRBV19 and TRBJ1-5, with D possibly being TRBD1 (5 bases). Looked up from germline, CDR1 is LNHDA and CDR2 is SQIVND (reference sequence). V shed 9 bases and J shed 1 base, with 13 bases lying between them. The CDR3 extends over 14 amino acids. The CDR3 nucleotides read TGTGCCAGCGGGGGGAGGTGGAGCAATCAGCCCCAGCATTTT. This sequence encodes CASGGRWSNQPQHF.

The chain employs TRBV3-1 (or the pseudogene TRBV3-2) and TRBJ1-1; possibly TRBD1 for D (6 bases). Trimming cost V 1 base and J 4 bases, with 10 bases left between them. Germline CDR1 and CDR2: LGHDT and YNNKEL (reference sequence). CDR3 length: 14 residues. In DNA form, the CDR3 reads TGTGCCAGCAGCCAAGTAGGGGGATTCACTGAAGCTTTCTTT. It codes for CASSQVGGFTEAFF.

The V call is TRBV5-6, the J call TRBJ2-7; the D is unclear. V lost 3 bases and J lost 3, with 7 bases in between. CDR1 is SGHDT and CDR2 is YYEEEE in the germline V gene. The CDR3 is 12 residues long. The CDR3 DNA reads TGTGCCAGCAGCTCGGAGAACTACGAGCAGTACTTC. Its protein product is CASSSENYEQYF.

The V gene is TRBV19, the J gene TRBJ1-4, with 9 bases lining up with TRBD1. The CDR3 covers 15 residues. J was trimmed by 6 bases and V by 4 bases; bases with no gene match: 6. CDR1 LNHDA and CDR2 SQIVND come from the germline V gene (reference sequence). As DNA, the CDR3 is TGTGCCAGTAGTACATACAGGGGGCGCGATGAAAAACTGTTTTTT. Protein: CASSTYRGRDEKLFF.

The rearrangement uses TRBV14 and TRBJ2-1, with 12 nucleotides matching TRBD1. Germline-derived CDR1 and CDR2 are SGHDN and FVKESK. The CDR3 spans 16 residues. Trimming at V came to 6 bases and at J to 4 bases, leaving 7 bases not matched to a gene. CDR3 DNA: TGTGCCAGCAGGGAGGGACAGGGGGCGCAGTACAATGAGCAGTTCTTC. This translates into CASREGQGAQYNEQFF.

The V gene is TRBV11-3, the J gene TRBJ2-7, with D perhaps TRBD1 or TRBD2 (6 bases each). Germline CDR1 and CDR2: SGHNT and YENEEA. The V gene lost 5 bases and the J gene lost 3 bases, with 23 bases spanning the gap. This CDR3 has 17 residues. This CDR3 reads CASSVGVRGAARYEQYF. The CDR3 DNA reads TGTGCCAGCAGCGTAGGGGTGAGGGGGGCCGCCCGCTACGAGCAGTACTTC.

This chain joins TRBV29-1 and TRBJ1-1; 7 bases line up with TRBD1. The V segment lost 6 bases and the J segment 2 bases; nucleotides outside the gene matches: 12. Germline values: CDR1 SQVTM, CDR2 ANQGSEA. The CDR3 loop spans 15 amino acids. The CDR3 DNA follows: TGCAGCGTCCGCCCTGTGGCAGGGGGTAACACTGAAGCTTTCTTT. It is translated as CSVRPVAGGNTEAFF.

The rearrangement joins TRBV5-1 to TRBJ2-7; D might be TRBD2 (6 bases). CDR3 length equals 14 residues. Trimming pared 3 bases from V and 0 bases from J, leaving 10 bases between. The germline CDR1 and CDR2 sequences are SGHRS and YFSETQ. CDR3 in amino acids: CASSWQTSSYEQYF. CDR3 nucleotide sequence: TGCGCCAGCAGCTGGCAGACTAGCTCCTACGAGCAGTACTTC.